Listed below are T cell receptor beta chains from one sample, sequenced in a study of T cell repertoires in cytomegalovirus infection. No antigen has been assigned to these receptors. TCRdb called the reads again in MiXCR, with one record for every CDR3 protein. The repertoire consists of hundreds of thousands of distinct CDR3 sequences, with approximately 42% occurring once and the leading ten covering about two fifths. The sequenced sample was cultured PBMCs, obtained from culture after CMV antigen stimulation. These receptors were collected from a human donor in good health (CMV status not recorded). Some clones in this sample may be carry-over from other donors' samples. CDR3s include the opening cysteine and the closing phenylalanine or tryptophan. The D gene is left open where the match is weak. Size values are once, few and many counts, or a class for expanded clones, and some rows have none.

v_gene: TRBV7-2
abundance: -
d_gene: -
j_gene: TRBJ2-3
CDR3aa: CASSFESFTDTQNF
CDR3nt: TGTGCCAGCAGCTTTGAGTCCTTCACAGATACGCAGAATTTT

v_gene: TRBV12-3/TRBV12-4
abundance: few
d_gene: TRBD1
j_gene: TRBJ2-2
CDR3aa: CASSLVGRQGKTGELFF
CDR3nt: TGTGCCAGCAGTTTAGTGGGGAGACAGGGGAAGACCGGGGAGCTGTTTTTT

v_gene: TRBV6-6
abundance: -
d_gene: TRBD1
j_gene: TRBJ2-7
CDR3aa: CASSYAPGQGYEQYF
CDR3nt: TGTGCCAGCAGTTACGCCCCGGGACAGGGCTACGAGCAGTACTTC

v_gene: TRBV6-5
abundance: -
d_gene: -
j_gene: TRBJ1-4
CDR3aa: CASSYSGASNEKLFF
CDR3nt: TGTGCCAGCAGTTACTCGGGGGCTTCTAATGAAAAACTGTTTTTT

v_gene: TRBV5-1
abundance: -
d_gene: -
j_gene: TRBJ1-2
CDR3aa: CASSSVVDKGIGYTF
CDR3nt: TGCGCCAGCAGCTCGGTGGTCGACAAAGGTATTGGCTACACCTTC

v_gene: TRBV20-1
abundance: -
d_gene: -
j_gene: TRBJ2-1
CDR3aa: CSARGGANEQFF
CDR3nt: TGCAGTGCTAGGGGGGGGGCCAATGAGCAGTTCTTC

v_gene: TRBV4-3
abundance: few
d_gene: -
j_gene: TRBJ1-1
CDR3aa: CASSHVPGTEAFF
CDR3nt: TGCGCCAGCAGCCACGTTCCGGGTACTGAAGCTTTCTTT

v_gene: TRBV2
abundance: -
d_gene: -
j_gene: TRBJ1-3
CDR3aa: CASSGGPPGASGNTIYF
CDR3nt: TGTGCCAGCAGTGGAGGGCCGCCGGGGGCGTCGGGAAACACCATATATTTT

v_gene: TRBV20-1
abundance: -
d_gene: TRBD2
j_gene: TRBJ2-1
CDR3aa: CSAKTWVRLAGVNEQFF
CDR3nt: TGCAGTGCCAAGACTTGGGTGCGGCTAGCGGGGGTCAATGAGCAGTTCTTC

v_gene: TRBV6-2/TRBV6-3
abundance: -
d_gene: -
j_gene: TRBJ2-1
CDR3aa: CASSYSGNEQFF
CDR3nt: TGTGCCAGCAGTTACTCGGGGAATGAGCAGTTCTTC

v_gene: TRBV7-6
abundance: -
d_gene: -
j_gene: TRBJ1-2
CDR3aa: CASSLEGAASSYTF
CDR3nt: TGTGCCAGCAGCTTAGAGGGTGCGGCCTCTAGCTACACCTTC

v_gene: TRBV20-1
abundance: -
d_gene: -
j_gene: TRBJ2-1
CDR3aa: CSARVGGGSSYNEQFF
CDR3nt: TGCAGTGCTAGAGTGGGTGGAGGTAGCTCCTACAATGAGCAGTTCTTC

v_gene: TRBV5-4
abundance: -
d_gene: -
j_gene: TRBJ2-7
CDR3aa: CASSEGGGATYEQYF
CDR3nt: TGTGCCAGCAGCGAAGGGGGGGGAGCAACCTACGAGCAGTACTTC

v_gene: TRBV4-1
abundance: -
d_gene: TRBD1
j_gene: TRBJ1-3
CDR3aa: CASSQGARGATGNTIYF
CDR3nt: TGCGCCAGCAGCCAGGGGGCCAGGGGGGCCACTGGAAACACCATATATTTT

v_gene: TRBV7-2
abundance: few
d_gene: -
j_gene: TRBJ2-7
CDR3aa: CASSPAGADEQYF
CDR3nt: TGTGCCAGCAGCCCGGCGGGGGCGGACGAGCAGTACTTC

v_gene: TRBV20-1
abundance: -
d_gene: TRBD2
j_gene: TRBJ2-1
CDR3aa: CSAWRGGLGNEQFF
CDR3nt: TGCAGTGCTTGGCGGGGGGGCTTGGGCAATGAGCAGTTCTTC

v_gene: TRBV7-2
abundance: -
d_gene: -
j_gene: TRBJ2-7
CDR3aa: CASGVSWGDEQYF
CDR3nt: TGTGCCAGCGGTGTCAGTTGGGGAGACGAGCAGTACTTC

v_gene: TRBV6-2/TRBV6-3
abundance: -
d_gene: -
j_gene: TRBJ2-5
CDR3aa: CASSPLLGAQYF
CDR3nt: TGTGCCAGCAGTCCCCTCTTAGGGGCCCAGTACTTC

v_gene: TRBV7-2
abundance: many
d_gene: -
j_gene: TRBJ1-2
CDR3aa: CASSLVSGYGYTF
CDR3nt: TGTGCCAGCAGCTTAGTGAGTGGGTATGGCTACACCTTC

v_gene: TRBV7-2
abundance: few
d_gene: TRBD1
j_gene: TRBJ2-3
CDR3aa: CASSLEGGTADTQYF
CDR3nt: TGTGCCAGCAGCTTGGAAGGGGGCACAGCAGATACGCAGTATTTT

v_gene: TRBV7-9
abundance: few
d_gene: -
j_gene: TRBJ1-1
CDR3aa: CASSPARGFEAFF
CDR3nt: TGTGCCAGCAGCCCTGCCAGGGGATTCGAAGCTTTCTTT

v_gene: TRBV7-2
abundance: few
d_gene: -
j_gene: TRBJ1-3
CDR3aa: CASSSPGPIYF
CDR3nt: TGTGCCAGCAGCTCGCCGGGACCCATATATTTT

v_gene: TRBV12-3/TRBV12-4
abundance: -
d_gene: TRBD2
j_gene: TRBJ2-1
CDR3aa: CASTTVIAGGSNEQFF
CDR3nt: TGTGCCAGCACCACGGTGATAGCGGGAGGTAGCAATGAGCAGTTCTTC

v_gene: TRBV7-9
abundance: -
d_gene: -
j_gene: TRBJ1-1
CDR3aa: CASWRGRGDTEAFF
CDR3nt: TGTGCCAGCTGGAGGGGCAGGGGTGACACTGAAGCTTTCTTT

v_gene: TRBV19
abundance: -
d_gene: -
j_gene: TRBJ2-6
CDR3aa: CASSIGLSGANVLTF
CDR3nt: TGTGCCAGTAGTATAGGTTTATCTGGGGCCAACGTCCTGACTTTC

v_gene: TRBV7-2
abundance: -
d_gene: -
j_gene: TRBJ2-3
CDR3aa: CASSRRSNTDTQYF
CDR3nt: TGTGCCAGCAGCAGGCGGTCGAACACAGATACGCAGTATTTT

v_gene: TRBV12-3/TRBV12-4
abundance: -
d_gene: TRBD1
j_gene: TRBJ2-4
CDR3aa: CASTTGGAQNIQYF
CDR3nt: TGTGCCAGCACTACAGGGGGCGCCCAAAACATTCAGTACTTC

v_gene: TRBV7-6
abundance: few
d_gene: TRBD1
j_gene: TRBJ1-5
CDR3aa: CASSRTGSQPQHF
CDR3nt: TGTGCCAGCAGCCGGACAGGTAGTCAGCCCCAGCATTTT

v_gene: TRBV4-1
abundance: few
d_gene: -
j_gene: TRBJ1-1
CDR3aa: CASSQVGQGHEAFF
CDR3nt: TGCGCCAGCAGCCAAGTAGGCCAGGGGCATGAAGCTTTCTTT

v_gene: TRBV12-3/TRBV12-4
abundance: -
d_gene: -
j_gene: TRBJ1-4
CDR3aa: CASSPGRVEKLFF
CDR3nt: TGTGCCAGCAGCCCGGGGAGGGTGGAAAAACTGTTTTTT

v_gene: TRBV7-9
abundance: -
d_gene: -
j_gene: TRBJ2-7
CDR3aa: CASSREEGPLPYEQYF
CDR3nt: TGTGCCAGCAGCCGGGAAGAGGGCCCCCTCCCCTACGAGCAGTACTTC

v_gene: TRBV7-6
abundance: many
d_gene: TRBD1
j_gene: TRBJ1-2
CDR3aa: CASSLGGGQNIVGGYTF
CDR3nt: TGTGCCAGCAGCTTAGGAGGGGGCCAAAATATCGTCGGTGGCTACACCTTC

v_gene: TRBV7-8
abundance: -
d_gene: -
j_gene: TRBJ2-5
CDR3aa: CASSPGFSRQAETQYF
CDR3nt: TGTGCCAGCAGCCCAGGTTTCTCCCGACAGGCCGAGACCCAGTACTTC

v_gene: TRBV7-2
abundance: -
d_gene: -
j_gene: TRBJ2-1
CDR3aa: CASGRQASRNEQFF
CDR3nt: TGTGCCAGCGGGAGACAGGCGTCACGCAATGAGCAGTTCTTC

v_gene: TRBV7-9
abundance: few
d_gene: -
j_gene: TRBJ1-1
CDR3aa: CASSGSGEWTEAFF
CDR3nt: TGTGCCAGCAGCGGATCAGGGGAGTGGACTGAAGCTTTCTTT

v_gene: TRBV7-2
abundance: -
d_gene: -
j_gene: TRBJ2-1
CDR3aa: CASSAGGGTSRYNEQFF
CDR3nt: TGTGCCAGCAGCGCCGGCGGGGGCACCTCGCGATACAATGAGCAGTTCTTC

v_gene: TRBV7-6
abundance: -
d_gene: -
j_gene: TRBJ2-1
CDR3aa: CASSLVSADNEQFF
CDR3nt: TGTGCCAGCAGCTTGGTTTCAGCAGACAATGAGCAGTTCTTC

v_gene: TRBV7-2
abundance: -
d_gene: TRBD2
j_gene: TRBJ2-1
CDR3aa: CASSLGWSGSGTEQFF
CDR3nt: TGTGCCAGCAGCTTAGGTTGGAGCGGGAGTGGGACTGAGCAGTTCTTC

v_gene: TRBV6-1
abundance: few
d_gene: TRBD1
j_gene: TRBJ2-3
CDR3aa: CASTHLTGGETDTQYF
CDR3nt: TGTGCCAGCACACATCTTACAGGGGGCGAGACAGATACGCAGTATTTT

v_gene: TRBV7-6
abundance: -
d_gene: -
j_gene: TRBJ2-7
CDR3aa: CASSRDTRGLEQYF
CDR3nt: TGTGCCAGCAGCCGGGACACTAGGGGACTTGAGCAGTACTTC

v_gene: TRBV7-2
abundance: -
d_gene: -
j_gene: TRBJ2-7
CDR3aa: CASSASPGLPSYEQYF
CDR3nt: TGTGCCAGCAGCGCCAGCCCGGGACTTCCGTCCTACGAGCAGTACTTC

v_gene: TRBV7-8
abundance: few
d_gene: TRBD1
j_gene: TRBJ1-4
CDR3aa: CASSPSRGHGEKLFF
CDR3nt: TGTGCCAGCAGCCCGAGTAGGGGGCATGGTGAAAAACTGTTTTTT

v_gene: TRBV12-3/TRBV12-4
abundance: once
d_gene: -
j_gene: TRBJ2-2
CDR3aa: CASSLGFRELFF
CDR3nt: TGTGCCAGCAGTTTAGGGTTCCGGGAGCTGTTTTTT

v_gene: TRBV18
abundance: -
d_gene: -
j_gene: TRBJ1-1
CDR3aa: CASSPPGRRDTEAFF
CDR3nt: TGTGCCAGCTCACCGCCGGGGCGAAGGGACACTGAAGCTTTCTTT

v_gene: TRBV25-1
abundance: few
d_gene: -
j_gene: TRBJ2-2
CDR3aa: CASSESLGELFF
CDR3nt: TGTGCCAGCAGTGAATCCCTGGGGGAGCTGTTTTTT

v_gene: TRBV4-3
abundance: -
d_gene: -
j_gene: TRBJ2-3
CDR3aa: CASSQEKWPDTFTDTQYF
CDR3nt: TGCGCCAGCAGCCAGGAAAAGTGGCCGGATACTTTCACAGATACGCAGTATTTT

v_gene: TRBV7-2
abundance: many
d_gene: -
j_gene: TRBJ2-5
CDR3aa: CASRPMGAREETQYF
CDR3nt: TGTGCCAGCAGACCTATGGGGGCAAGGGAGGAGACCCAGTACTTC

v_gene: TRBV7-2
abundance: -
d_gene: TRBD2
j_gene: TRBJ2-5
CDR3aa: CASSLSSGGALETQYF
CDR3nt: TGTGCCAGCAGCTTATCAAGCGGGGGGGCCTTGGAGACCCAGTACTTC

v_gene: TRBV7-8
abundance: -
d_gene: -
j_gene: TRBJ2-7
CDR3aa: CASSSATIYEQYF
CDR3nt: TGTGCCAGCAGCTCCGCGACTATCTACGAGCAGTACTTC

v_gene: TRBV7-2
abundance: -
d_gene: -
j_gene: TRBJ1-5
CDR3aa: CASSSGDWPQHF
CDR3nt: TGTGCCAGCAGCTCAGGGGATTGGCCCCAGCATTTT

v_gene: TRBV28
abundance: -
d_gene: -
j_gene: TRBJ2-7
CDR3aa: CASMGVKENSYEQYF
CDR3nt: TGTGCCAGCATGGGTGTCAAGGAGAACTCCTACGAGCAGTACTTC

v_gene: TRBV4-1
abundance: -
d_gene: -
j_gene: TRBJ1-3
CDR3aa: CASSQEAFPGPGNTIYF
CDR3nt: TGCGCCAGCAGCCAAGAAGCCTTCCCTGGTCCTGGAAACACCATATATTTT

v_gene: TRBV6-1
abundance: -
d_gene: TRBD1
j_gene: TRBJ1-1
CDR3aa: CASTGTGPTAFF
CDR3nt: TGTGCCAGCACGGGGACAGGGCCAACAGCTTTCTTT

v_gene: TRBV4-3
abundance: -
d_gene: -
j_gene: TRBJ2-4
CDR3aa: CASSQCRWTPPKNIQYF
CDR3nt: TGCGCCAGCAGCCAATGTAGGTGGACACCACCCAAAAACATTCAGTACTTC

v_gene: TRBV5-1
abundance: -
d_gene: TRBD1
j_gene: TRBJ2-3
CDR3aa: CASREGAASDTQYF
CDR3nt: TGCGCCAGCAGAGAGGGGGCAGCGTCAGATACGCAGTATTTT

v_gene: TRBV7-9
abundance: -
d_gene: TRBD2
j_gene: TRBJ2-1
CDR3aa: CASSLGTSNNEQFF
CDR3nt: TGTGCCAGCAGCTTGGGGACTAGCAACAATGAGCAGTTCTTC

v_gene: TRBV4-1
abundance: few
d_gene: TRBD1
j_gene: TRBJ1-1
CDR3aa: CASSQDGTGGASEAFF
CDR3nt: TGCGCCAGCAGCCAAGATGGGACAGGGGGCGCTTCTGAAGCTTTCTTT